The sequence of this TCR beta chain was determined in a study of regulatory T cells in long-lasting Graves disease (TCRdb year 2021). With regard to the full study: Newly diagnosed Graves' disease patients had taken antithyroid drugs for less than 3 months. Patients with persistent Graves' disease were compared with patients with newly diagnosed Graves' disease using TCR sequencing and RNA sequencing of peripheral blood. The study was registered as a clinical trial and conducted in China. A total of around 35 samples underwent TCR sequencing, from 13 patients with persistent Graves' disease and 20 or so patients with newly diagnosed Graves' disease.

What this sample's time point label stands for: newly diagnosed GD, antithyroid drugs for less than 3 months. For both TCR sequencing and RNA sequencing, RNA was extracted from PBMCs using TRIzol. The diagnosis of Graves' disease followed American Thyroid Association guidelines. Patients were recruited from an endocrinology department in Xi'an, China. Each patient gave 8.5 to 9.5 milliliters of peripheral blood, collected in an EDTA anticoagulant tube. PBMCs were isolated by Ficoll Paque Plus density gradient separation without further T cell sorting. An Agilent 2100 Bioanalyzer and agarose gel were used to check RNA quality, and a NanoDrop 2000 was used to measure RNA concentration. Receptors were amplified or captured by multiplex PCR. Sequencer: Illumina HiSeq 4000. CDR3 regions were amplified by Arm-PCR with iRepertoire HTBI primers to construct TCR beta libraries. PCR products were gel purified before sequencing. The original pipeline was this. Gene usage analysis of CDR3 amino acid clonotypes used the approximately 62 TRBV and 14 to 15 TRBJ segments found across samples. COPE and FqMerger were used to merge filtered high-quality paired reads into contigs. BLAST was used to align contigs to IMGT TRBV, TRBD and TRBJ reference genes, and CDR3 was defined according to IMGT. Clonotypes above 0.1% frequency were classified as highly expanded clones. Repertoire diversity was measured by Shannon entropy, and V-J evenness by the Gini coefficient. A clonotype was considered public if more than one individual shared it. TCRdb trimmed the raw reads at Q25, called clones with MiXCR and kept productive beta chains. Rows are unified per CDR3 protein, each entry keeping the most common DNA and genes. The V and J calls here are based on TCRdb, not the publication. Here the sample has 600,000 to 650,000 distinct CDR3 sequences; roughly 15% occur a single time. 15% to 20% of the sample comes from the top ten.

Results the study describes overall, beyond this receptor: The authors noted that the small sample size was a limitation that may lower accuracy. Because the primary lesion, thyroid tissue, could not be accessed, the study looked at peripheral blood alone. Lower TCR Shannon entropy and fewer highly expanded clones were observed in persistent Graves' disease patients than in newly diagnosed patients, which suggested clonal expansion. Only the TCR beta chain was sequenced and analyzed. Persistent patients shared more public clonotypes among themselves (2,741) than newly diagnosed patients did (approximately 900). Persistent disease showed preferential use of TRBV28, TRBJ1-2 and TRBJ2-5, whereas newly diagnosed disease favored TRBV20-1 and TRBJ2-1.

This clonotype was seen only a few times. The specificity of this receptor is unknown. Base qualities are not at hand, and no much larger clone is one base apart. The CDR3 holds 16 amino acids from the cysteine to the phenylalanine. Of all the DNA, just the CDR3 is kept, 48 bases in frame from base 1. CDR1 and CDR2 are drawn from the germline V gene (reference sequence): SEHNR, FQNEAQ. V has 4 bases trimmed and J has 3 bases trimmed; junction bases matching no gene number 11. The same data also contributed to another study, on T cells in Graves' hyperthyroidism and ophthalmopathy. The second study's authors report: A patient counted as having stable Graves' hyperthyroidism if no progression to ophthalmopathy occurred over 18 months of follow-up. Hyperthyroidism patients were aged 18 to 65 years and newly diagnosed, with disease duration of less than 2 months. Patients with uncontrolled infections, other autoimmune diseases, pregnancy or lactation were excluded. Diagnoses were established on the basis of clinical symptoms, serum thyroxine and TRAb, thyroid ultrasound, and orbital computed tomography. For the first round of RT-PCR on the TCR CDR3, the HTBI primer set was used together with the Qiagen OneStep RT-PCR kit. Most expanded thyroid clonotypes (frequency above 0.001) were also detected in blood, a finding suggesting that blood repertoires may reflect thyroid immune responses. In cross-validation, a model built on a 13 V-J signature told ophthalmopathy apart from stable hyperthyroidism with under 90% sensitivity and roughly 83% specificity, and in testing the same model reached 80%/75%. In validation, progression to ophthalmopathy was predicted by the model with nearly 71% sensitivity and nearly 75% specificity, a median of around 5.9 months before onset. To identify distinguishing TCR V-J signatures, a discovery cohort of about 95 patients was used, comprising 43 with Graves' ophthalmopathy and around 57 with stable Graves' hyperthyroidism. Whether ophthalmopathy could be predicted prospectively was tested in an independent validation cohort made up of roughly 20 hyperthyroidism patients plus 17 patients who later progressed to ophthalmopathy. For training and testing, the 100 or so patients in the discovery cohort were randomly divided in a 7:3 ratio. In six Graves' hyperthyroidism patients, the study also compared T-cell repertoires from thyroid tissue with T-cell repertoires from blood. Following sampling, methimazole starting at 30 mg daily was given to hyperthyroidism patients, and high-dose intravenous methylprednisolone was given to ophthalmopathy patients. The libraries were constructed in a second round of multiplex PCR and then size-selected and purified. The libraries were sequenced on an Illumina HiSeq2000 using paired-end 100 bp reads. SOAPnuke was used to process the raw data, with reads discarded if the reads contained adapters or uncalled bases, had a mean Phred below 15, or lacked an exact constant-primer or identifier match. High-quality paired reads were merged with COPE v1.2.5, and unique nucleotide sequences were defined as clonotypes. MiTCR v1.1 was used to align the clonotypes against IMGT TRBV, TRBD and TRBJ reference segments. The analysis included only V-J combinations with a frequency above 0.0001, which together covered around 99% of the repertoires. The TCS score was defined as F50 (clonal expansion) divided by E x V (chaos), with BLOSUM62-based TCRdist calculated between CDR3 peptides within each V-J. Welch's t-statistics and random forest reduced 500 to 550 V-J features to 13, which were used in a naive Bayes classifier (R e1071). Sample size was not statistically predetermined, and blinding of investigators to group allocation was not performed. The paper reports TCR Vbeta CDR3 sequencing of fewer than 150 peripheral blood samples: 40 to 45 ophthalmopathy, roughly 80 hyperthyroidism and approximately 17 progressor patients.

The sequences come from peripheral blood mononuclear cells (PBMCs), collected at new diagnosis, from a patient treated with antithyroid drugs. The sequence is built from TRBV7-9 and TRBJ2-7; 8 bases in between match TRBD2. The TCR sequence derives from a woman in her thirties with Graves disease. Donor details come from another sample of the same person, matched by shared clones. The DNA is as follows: TGTGCCAGCAGCTCTCAACTTGGACTAGCTGGCTACGAGCAGTACTTC. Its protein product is CASSSQLGLAGYEQYF.